What follows are 17 T cell receptor beta chains derived from one specimen sequenced in a study of cytomegalovirus exposure and HLA in healthy donors. 13 Jbeta primers and 60 Vbeta primers were used for the PCR. TCRdb keeps only in-frame clones here, not all; method: immunoSEQ multiplex PCR. Of 90,000 to 130,000 clones listed, roughly 80% are singletons. Material: PBMCs. The receptors were gathered from a young man in good health and CMV-seropositive.

Comments on this clone: Germline and junction disagree at one end, which may indicate a read error. The rearrangement joins TRBV7-9 to TRBJ2-7; TRBD2 matches 14 bases. Germline V gene data show CDR1 as SEHNR and CDR2 as FQNEAQ (reference sequence). The length of the CDR3 is 16 residues. CDR3 residues: CSSSLPTSGGAREQYF. CDR3 DNA: TGTTCCAGCAGCTTGCCGACTAGCGGGGGGGCACGGGAGCAGTACTTC.

This clone appeared once. The chain carries TRBV4-1 and TRBJ2-7, with 9 bases matching TRBD1. This CDR3 is built from 17 residues. The V gene's germline CDR1 is MGHRA and CDR2 YSYEKL. With 2 bases clipped from V and 3 bases from J, the junction kept 11 bases outside the gene matches. The CDR3 nucleotides are TGCGCCAGCAGCCAATTAGACAGGGGGTTACTTAGCTACGAGCAGTACTTC. It specifies CASSQLDRGLLSYEQYF.

The chain employs TRBV6-6 and TRBJ1-2; 10 bases fit TRBD1. Germline CDR1 MNHNY, CDR2 SVGAGI (reference sequence). The CDR3 extends over 14 amino acids. Losses at the gene ends were 6 bases for V and 7 bases for J; bases not matched to a gene: 8. CDR3 residues: CASSSGTGAGGYTF. CDR3 DNA sequence: TGTGCCAGCAGCTCCGGGACAGGGGCGGGTGGCTACACCTTC.

This clone has only a few counts. The chain joins TRBV5-6 to TRBJ2-7; 7 positions match TRBD1. The germline gives CDR1 SGHDT, CDR2 YYEEEE. The CDR3 extends over 14 amino acids. Trimming removed 4 bases from V and 4 bases from J; junction bases left unmatched: 8. Here the CDR3 reads CASSHGTESYEQYF. CDR3 DNA sequence: TGTGCCAGCAGCCACGGGACAGAATCGTACGAGCAGTACTTC.

This rearrangement joins TRBV11-2 to TRBJ2-5, with 9 bases lining up with TRBD2. The CDR3 runs to 18 residues. After removal of 5 bases from V and 3 bases from J, the junction contained 16 bases not matched to a gene. Looked up from germline, CDR1 is SGHAT and CDR2 is FQNNGV. In DNA, the CDR3 is TGTGCCAGCAGCCGTACTTTGGGACTAGCCGGTGTCGAAGAGACCCAGTACTTC. Translated: CASSRTLGLAGVEETQYF. The full variable domain, rest sourced from reference TRBV11-2 and TRBJ2-5, is EAGVAQSPRYKIIEKRQSVAFWCNPISGHATLYWYQQILGQGPKLLIQFQNNGVVDDSQLPKDRFSAERLKGVDSTLKIQPAKLEDSAVYLCASSRTLGLAGVEETQYFGPGTRLLVL.

The V gene is TRBV11-3, the J gene TRBJ2-5, with D possibly being TRBD2 (6 bases). The DNA end is more similar to TRBJ2-7, so the J call may be wrong. CDR1 and CDR2 (germline): SGHNT, YENEEA. The CDR3 is 15 amino acids. CDR3 protein: CASSLEFGSSYEQYF. In nucleotides, the CDR3 is TGTGCCAGCAGCTTAGAATTCGGGAGCTCCTACGAGCAGTACTTC.

This chain joins TRBV18 and TRBJ2-7; weak D call: TRBD2 (5 bases). The ends were cut back, 3 bases at V and 6 bases at J, with 15 bases in the middle. This CDR3 region has 14 residues. Germline CDR1 reads KGHSH; CDR2 reads LQKENI. Here the CDR3 DNA reads TGTGCCAGCTCACCCTCCGGGGAGTCTCCCGAGCAGTACTTC. It encodes CASSPSGESPEQYF.

V and J are TRBV25-1 and TRBJ2-7, with 9 bases fitting TRBD1. CDR3 length: 15 amino acids. V gave up 3 bases and J gave up 2 bases; unmatched junction bases: 5. CDR1 is MGHDK, CDR2 SYGVNS, per germline. In DNA form, the CDR3 reads TGTGCCAGCAGTGAGGGACAGGGATTCGCCTACGAGCAGTACTTC. Encoded protein: CASSEGQGFAYEQYF.

This CDR3 is CASSSLYRDTAYEQYF. Written as DNA, the CDR3 is TGTGCCAGCAGCTCACTGTACCGGGACACCGCCTACGAGCAGTACTTC. J is TRBJ2-7 and V is TRBV7-2; D may be TRBD1 (6 bases). This CDR3 has 16 residues. Germline V gives CDR1 SGHTA, CDR2 FQGNSA. Between the trimmed V and J ends, which lost 4 bases and 2 bases, there was a span of 18 bases.

The CDR3 sequence: CASSPVRNTGELFF. The CDR3 DNA follows: TGTGCCAGCAGTCCAGTACGGAACACCGGGGAGCTGTTTTTT. The chain combines TRBV28 with TRBJ2-2; D gene unclear. The CDR3 is 14 amino acids. Trimming removed 5 bases at V and 1 base at J, with 8 bases between. Germline CDR1 MDHEN, CDR2 SYDVKM.

CDR3 sequence reads: CASAGGSYEQYF. The CDR3 DNA follows: TGTGCCAGCGCAGGGGGGTCTTACGAGCAGTACTTC. This chain connects TRBV6-5 to TRBJ2-7, with D perhaps matching TRBD1 (7 bases). The CDR3 extends over 12 amino acids. Between the trimmed V and J ends, which lost 8 bases and 4 bases, there was a span of 12 bases. In germline, CDR1 is MNHEY, CDR2 SVGAGI.

The chain combines TRBV7-6 with TRBJ2-3, with no clear D. The CDR3 consists of 14 residues. V lost 2 bases and J 5 bases, leaving 11 bases between the germline ends. CDR1 SGHVS and CDR2 FNYEAQ come from the germline V gene. The CDR3 DNA is TGTGCCAGCAGCTTAAGAGGCATGGAAGATACGCAGTATTTT. Its protein product is CASSLRGMEDTQYF. The complete variable domain, with remaining parts taken from reference TRBV7-6 and TRBJ2-3, reads GAGVSQSPRYKVTKRGQDVALRCDPISGHVSLYWYRQALGQGPEFLTYFNYEAQQDKSGLPNDRFSAERPEGSISTLTIQRTEQRDSAMYRCASSLRGMEDTQYFGPGTRLTVL.

The chain has TRBV18 and TRBJ1-6; 8 nucleotides match TRBD1. Germline values: CDR1 KGHSH, CDR2 LQKENI. The CDR3 is made up of 15 amino acids. The ends lost 2 bases at V and 7 bases at J; junction bases unmatched: 4. The CDR3: CASSPMGQDNSPLHF. In DNA form, the CDR3 reads TGTGCCAGCTCACCAATGGGACAGGACAATTCACCCCTCCACTTT. The full variable domain, completed using reference TRBV18 and TRBJ1-6, is NAGVMQNPRHLVRRRGQEARLRCSPMKGHSHVYWYRQLPEEGLKFMVYLQKENIIDESGMPKERFSAEFPKEGPSILRIQQVVRGDSAAYFCASSPMGQDNSPLHFGNGTRLTVT.

This clone was seen just once. V and J are TRBV18 and TRBJ2-5, with D possibly matching TRBD1 (5 bases). V was cut by 1 base and J by 1 base, with 10 bases left in between. CDR1 KGHSH and CDR2 LQKENI come from the germline V gene. The CDR3 extends over 15 amino acids. This CDR3 is CASSPLVQGQETQYF. The CDR3 region has the DNA TGTGCCAGCTCACCACTAGTCCAGGGCCAAGAGACCCAGTACTTC.

The J gene is TRBJ1-1, the V gene TRBV5-4, with 8 bases identical to TRBD1. The CDR3 spans 15 residues. CDR1 is SGHNT, CDR2 YYREEE, per germline (reference sequence). The V gene end was trimmed by 1 base and the J gene end by 4 bases; junction bases not matched to a gene: 6. The CDR3 bases are TGTGCCAGCAGCTTGCAGACAGGGGAAAGCACTGAAGCTTTCTTT. This sequence encodes CASSLQTGESTEAFF.

The rearrangement joins TRBV27 to TRBJ1-5; 7 bases fit TRBD1. Germline CDR1 MNHEY, CDR2 SMNVEV (reference sequence). J lost 8 bases, V lost 6 bases, and 10 bases had no gene match. The CDR3 covers 14 residues. The CDR3 nucleotides read TGTGCCAGCAGCCAGACAGGGAGGAGTGAGCCCCAGCATTTT. Encoded protein: CASSQTGRSEPQHF.

Concerning this clone itself: Relative to the germline gene, one junction end is altered; a read error may explain this. Other DNA sequences in the sample encode the same CDR3. This rearrangement joins TRBV5-4 to TRBJ1-6, with D uncertain. Germline values: CDR1 SGHNT, CDR2 YYREEE (reference sequence). The CDR3 length is 13 residues. CDR3 sequence: CASSLAGNSPLHF. The CDR3, as DNA: TGTGCCAGCAGCTTGGCAGGAAATTCCCCCCTCCACTTT.